In this sample, the clone carrying this T cell receptor (beta chain) turned up many times. Its target is unknown. This record belongs to a study of breast tumors, draining lymph nodes, adjacent tissues. Axillary draining lymph nodes of breast cancer patients supplied the node samples. Overall study findings and caveats: Luminal-like breast cancer showed significantly greater tumor-nontumor repertoire similarity than basal-like breast cancer did. Findings are consistent with lymph node origin and intratumoral expansion of most tumor T cells.

Germline V gives CDR1 LGHDT, CDR2 YNNKEL (reference sequence). V was pared by 6 bases and J by 4 bases, with 9 bases between. The CDR3 length is 13 residues. TCRdb re-called the multiplex PCR reads with MiXCR, one entry per CDR3 protein. The sample yields around 190,000 distinct CDR3 sequences, 25% to 40% seen once. The TCR was taken from a female donor with breast cancer. Some clones in this sample may be carry-over from other donors' samples. The chain uses TRBV3-1 and TRBJ2-2; D perhaps matches TRBD2 (5 bases). Sequenced input: axillary lymph node tissue. CDR3 amino acids: CASRLVPTGELFF. CDR3 nucleotides: TGTGCCAGCAGACTAGTCCCCACCGGGGAGCTGTTTTTT.